The clone carrying this T cell receptor (beta chain) was detected ten times or more. What it binds is not known. This entry belongs to a study of T cells after yellow fever vaccination. The study's findings and limits: Abundant clonotypes from the bulk population could contaminate FACS-sorted repertoires. The secondary response was weaker, and its peak arrived faster, on day 5 versus 15. After the booster, approximately 96% of CD4 and 75% to 90% of CD8 primary-response clones were re-detected.

The V and J ends lost 6 bases and 4 bases respectively, with 14 bases between them. The germline V gene has CDR1 SEHNR and CDR2 FQNEAQ (reference sequence). The CDR3 is made up of 14 amino acids. UMIs were added to TCR cDNA along with a universal primer site when it was made by 5'RACE template switching. MiXCR, run by TCRdb on the 5' RACE reads, gives a single entry per CDR3 protein. In the table there are some 260,000 distinct CDR3 sequences, roughly 5.6% of which are singletons. The source was CD4+ T cells sorted from PBMCs, collected on the day of the yellow fever booster vaccination. V and J are TRBV7-9 and TRBJ2-3; no definite D call. This receptor was identified in a man between 18 and 29 years old who received the YFV17D yellow fever vaccine. CDR3 loop: CASSQWTGPDTQYF. The CDR3 DNA is TGTGCCAGCAGTCAATGGACCGGGCCAGATACGCAGTATTTT.